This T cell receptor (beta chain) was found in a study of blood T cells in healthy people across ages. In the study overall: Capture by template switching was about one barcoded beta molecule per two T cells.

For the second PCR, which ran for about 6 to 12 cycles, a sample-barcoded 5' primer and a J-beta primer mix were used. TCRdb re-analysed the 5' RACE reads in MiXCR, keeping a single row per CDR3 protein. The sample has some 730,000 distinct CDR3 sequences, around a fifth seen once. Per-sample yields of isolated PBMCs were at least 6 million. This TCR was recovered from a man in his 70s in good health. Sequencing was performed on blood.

CDR3 residues: CASGLPTPPGQGSYNEQFF. The CDR3 DNA sequence: TGTGCTAGTGGTTTGCCGACACCGCCGGGACAGGGAAGTTACAATGAGCAGTTCTTC. The rearrangement uses TRBV12-5 and TRBJ2-1; the match to TRBD1 covers 9 bases. Losses at the gene ends were 2 bases for V and 4 bases for J; bases not matched to a gene: 15. The CDR3 consists of 19 residues. Germline CDR1 reads LGHNT; CDR2 reads FRNRAP.